This T cell receptor (beta chain) was profiled in a study of OX40 agonist ivuxolimab in advanced cancers. Study outcomes and limitations: Also showing low normalized T-cell clonal expansion were some of the nonresponders.

V was pared by 1 base and J by 0 bases, with 19 bases between. The CDR3 is 20 amino acids. In germline, CDR1 is LGHNA, CDR2 YSLEER. Assay used: immunoSEQ multiplex PCR; TCRdb lists only in-frame clones, some missing. This sample has approximately 82,000 clones; less than 85% occur once, and the top ten carry 0.75% to 0.85%. On this clone: Its antigen is as yet unknown.

The sequenced sample was CD4+ or CD8+ T cells sorted from blood, obtained in a trial of the OX40 agonist ivuxolimab. The clonotype comes from an adult with an advanced solid tumor such as melanoma, head and neck, liver or kidney cancer. J is TRBJ2-6 and V is TRBV4-3; D is uncertain. For the CDR3, the DNA is TGCGCCAGCAGCCAAGTTTTATCCCCTCCCGGGTCCTCTGGGGCCAACGTCCTGACTTTC. This translates into CASSQVLSPPGSSGANVLTF.